This TCR beta chain was captured by sequencing in a study of T cells after posttransplantation cyclophosphamide. Trimming cost V 5 bases and J 7 bases; bases outside gene matches: 6. The CDR3 totals 14 residues. The V gene's germline CDR1 is ENHRY and CDR2 SYGVKD. The protocol was immunoSEQ multiplex PCR, while the TCRdb copy is restricted to in-frame clones and leaves out a portion. There are thousands of clones in the sample; roughly 80% occur only once, and roughly 17% lies in the top ten. Cyclophosphamide on days +3 and +4 followed busulfan-fludarabine conditioning and a marrow graft. This sequence originates from a female patient in her thirties or forties who received an allogeneic stem cell transplant from a related donor, was CMV-positive, and had no GVHD. The T cells may partly be graft donor cells. The V and J genes are TRBV10-3 and TRBJ2-1; TRBD2 aligns across 9 bases. The material was CD4+ T cells sorted from blood, obtained 950 to 1,200 days after allogeneic stem cell transplant with posttransplant cyclophosphamide. The CDR3 DNA follows: TGTGCCATCAGTCAAACTAGCGGGTTTAATGAGCAGTTCTTC. Translating it yields CAISQTSGFNEQFF.